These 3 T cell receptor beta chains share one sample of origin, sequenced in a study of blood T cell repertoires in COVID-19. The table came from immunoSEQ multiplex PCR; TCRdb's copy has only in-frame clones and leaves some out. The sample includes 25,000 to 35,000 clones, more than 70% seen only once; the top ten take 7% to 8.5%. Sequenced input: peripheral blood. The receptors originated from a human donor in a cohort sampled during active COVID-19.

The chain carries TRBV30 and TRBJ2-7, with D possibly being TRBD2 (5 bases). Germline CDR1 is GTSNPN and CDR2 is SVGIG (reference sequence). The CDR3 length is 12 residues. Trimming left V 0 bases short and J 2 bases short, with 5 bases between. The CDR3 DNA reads TGTGCCTGGAGTGTGACTACCTACGAGCAGTACTTC. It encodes CAWSVTTYEQYF. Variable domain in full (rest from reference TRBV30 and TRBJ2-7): SQTIHQWPATLVQPVGSPLSLECTVEGTSNPNLYWYRQAAGRGLQLLFYSVGIGQISSEVPQNLSASRPQDRQFILSSKKLLLSDSGFYLCAWSVTTYEQYFGPGTRLTVT.

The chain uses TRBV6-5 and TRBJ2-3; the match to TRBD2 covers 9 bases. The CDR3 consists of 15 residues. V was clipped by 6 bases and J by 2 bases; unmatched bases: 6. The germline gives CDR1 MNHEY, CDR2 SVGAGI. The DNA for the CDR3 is TGTGCCAGCAGGGAGGTAGCGGGGGACACAGATACGCAGTATTTT. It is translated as CASREVAGDTDTQYF.

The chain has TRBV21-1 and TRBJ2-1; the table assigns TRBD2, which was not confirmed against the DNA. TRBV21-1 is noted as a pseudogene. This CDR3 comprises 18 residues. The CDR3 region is CASSKESTLAGVYNEQFF. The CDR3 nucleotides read TGTGCCAGCAGCAAAGAGTCCACACTAGCGGGGGTCTACAATGAGCAGTTCTTC.